This T cell receptor (beta chain) was identified in a study of cytomegalovirus exposure and HLA in healthy donors. Regarding the study as a whole: In a later analysis, HLA-associated beta chains showed higher expansion and lower generation probabilities than comparable chains.

A multiplex PCR was run with 60 Vbeta primers and 13 Jbeta primers. Libraries were prepared by immunoSEQ multiplex PCR; TCRdb keeps only in-frame clonotypes and omits some of them. The repertoire holds roughly 100,000 clones, with roughly three quarters as singletons. The germline V gene encodes CDR1 MDHEN and CDR2 SYDVKM. The length of the CDR3 is 13 residues. Trimming removed 3 bases from V and 5 bases from J, with 10 bases in between. As regards this clone: Antigen unknown.

This TCR derives from a male donor in good health and CMV-seropositive. J is TRBJ1-2 and V is TRBV28, with D unclear. Input material: PBMCs. The CDR3 DNA sequence: TGTGCCAGCAGTTTCTTACCTATTTATGGCTACACCTTC. This gives the protein CASSFLPIYGYTF.